This T cell receptor (beta chain) came from a study of blood T cell repertoires in COVID-19 (dated by TCRdb to about 2020). Background on the whole study: Samples covering the acute and convalescent phases of COVID-19 were provided by collaborators in the United States, Italy and Spain. The material from the prospective study consisted of cDNA or gDNA derived from T cells, B-cell-depleted T cells, or PBMCs. The dataset comprised deeply sampled blood TCRbeta repertoires from subjects exposed to, actively infected with, or recovered from COVID-19. The repertoires were released in a freely available public database meant as a resource for research on the immune response to SARS-CoV-2. The samples were drawn from two sources: the first 160 participants of the ongoing ImmuneRACE study, and 1,000 to 1,500 subjects contributed by 6 global collaborators. Nearly every sample came with metadata listing a de-identified subject ID, COVID-19 status, age in years and sex. Where available, HLA class I and class II types were obtained from metadata supplied by the sample provider rather than from assay-based typing.

Whole blood was collected in K2EDTA tubes by collaborating institutions according to the institutions' own protocols. Collaborator samples were shipped for TCRbeta analysis as frozen whole blood, isolated PBMCs, or DNA extracted from either sample type. A note on this clone: Its antigen target is currently unknown. No much larger clone exists at a distance of one base, and base qualities are not known.

V sheds 4 bases and J sheds 7 bases, leaving 11 bases between their ends. The CDR3, cysteine through phenylalanine, is 13 amino acids long. Only CDR3 DNA remains: 39 bases, in frame from the first base. Taken from the germline V gene, the CDR1 and CDR2 loops are MDHEN and SYDVKM. TCRbeta CDR3 regions were amplified from genomic DNA by means of the immunoSEQ Assay, a bias-controlled multiplex PCR. Concerning the study's data processing: The number of nucleated cells in each sample was estimated from the amplification of reference gene primers within the assay. To quantify the absolute abundance of each unique TCRbeta CDR3 rearrangement, sequence reads were collapsed and filtered. Productive Simpson clonality was computed per sample as the square root of Simpson's diversity index over productive rearrangements. TCRdb stores this immuneACCESS table with in-frame sequences only. Part of the clones is absent; in the studies checked, under half of the shortfall reflects unresolved V genes, and no reason is known for the rest. Clonal size and the V and J genes are those of that table, whereas D and trimming came from the DNA. The sample profile shows roughly 73,000 clones; roughly four fifths of them were found once. Together, the top ten hold around a fifth of the sample.

General conclusions and limits of the study: The quantity of clinical and demographic metadata differed by source and by participant and was supplied without curation.

The rearranged segments are TRBV28 and TRBJ2-1; a tentative D match to TRBD2 spans 6 bases. Sequencing input: peripheral blood. The clonotype was recovered from a man in his 70s with acute or convalescent COVID-19. The CDR3 amino acid sequence is: CASSSGLINEQFF. The bases read TGTGCCAGCAGTTCGGGACTCATAAATGAGCAGTTCTTC. With the portions outside the CDR3 filled from the reference TRBV28 and TRBJ2-1 genes, the complete variable region becomes DVKVTQSSRYLVKRTGEKVFLECVQDMDHENMFWYRQDPGLGLRLIYFSYDVKMKEKGDIPEGYSVSREKKERFSLILESASTNQTSMYLCASSSGLINEQFFGPGTRLTVL.